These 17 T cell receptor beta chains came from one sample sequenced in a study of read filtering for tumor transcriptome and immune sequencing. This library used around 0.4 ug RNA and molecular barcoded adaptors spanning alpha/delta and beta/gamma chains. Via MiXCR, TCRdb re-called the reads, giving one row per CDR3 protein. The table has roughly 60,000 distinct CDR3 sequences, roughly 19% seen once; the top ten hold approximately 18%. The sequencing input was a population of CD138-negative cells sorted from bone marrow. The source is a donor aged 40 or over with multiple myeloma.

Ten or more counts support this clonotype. CDR3 DNA sequence: TGCAGTGTTAGACAGGGTGCAGGGTACGAGCAGTACTTC. Its translation is CSVRQGAGYEQYF. V is TRBV29-1 and J is TRBJ2-7, with TRBD1 matching 7 bases. This CDR3 spans 13 amino acids. Germline loops: CDR1 SQVTM, CDR2 ANQGSEA.

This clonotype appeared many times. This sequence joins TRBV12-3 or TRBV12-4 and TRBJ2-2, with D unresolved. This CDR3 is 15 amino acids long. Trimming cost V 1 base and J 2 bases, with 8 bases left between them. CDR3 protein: CASSLGDPNTGELFF. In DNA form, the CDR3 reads TGTGCCAGCAGTTTAGGCGACCCCAACACCGGGGAGCTGTTTTTT.

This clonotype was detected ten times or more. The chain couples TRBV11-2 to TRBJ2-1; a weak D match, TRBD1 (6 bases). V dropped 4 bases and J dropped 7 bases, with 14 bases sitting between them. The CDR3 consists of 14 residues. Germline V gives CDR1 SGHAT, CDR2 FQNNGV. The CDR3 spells CASSSKGQRNEQFF. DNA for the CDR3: TGTGCCAGCAGCTCCAAGGGACAACGGAATGAGCAGTTCTTC.

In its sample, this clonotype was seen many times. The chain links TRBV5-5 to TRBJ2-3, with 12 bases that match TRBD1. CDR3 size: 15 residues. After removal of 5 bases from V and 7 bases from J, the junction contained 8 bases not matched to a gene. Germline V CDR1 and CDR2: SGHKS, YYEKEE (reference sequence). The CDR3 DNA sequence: TGTGCCAGCAGACTAGGGGGACAGGGGGCGAATACGCAGTATTTT. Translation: CASRLGGQGANTQYF.

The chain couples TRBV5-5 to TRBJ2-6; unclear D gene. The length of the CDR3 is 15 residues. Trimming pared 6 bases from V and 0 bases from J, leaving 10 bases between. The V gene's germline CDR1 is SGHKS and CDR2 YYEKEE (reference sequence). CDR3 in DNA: TGTGCCAGCACCCAGGTTTCCTCTGGGGCCAACGTCCTGACTTTC. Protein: CASTQVSSGANVLTF.

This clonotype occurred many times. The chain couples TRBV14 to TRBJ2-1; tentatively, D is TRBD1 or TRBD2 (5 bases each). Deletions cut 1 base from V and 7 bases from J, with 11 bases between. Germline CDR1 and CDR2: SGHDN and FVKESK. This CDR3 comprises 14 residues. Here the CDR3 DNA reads TGTGCCAGCAGCCAAGCGGGCTGGGGGAATGAGCAGTTCTTC. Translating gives CASSQAGWGNEQFF.

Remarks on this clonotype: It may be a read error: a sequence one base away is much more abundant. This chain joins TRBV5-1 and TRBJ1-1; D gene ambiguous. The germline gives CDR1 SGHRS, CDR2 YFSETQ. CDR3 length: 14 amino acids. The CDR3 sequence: CASSLARVKTEAFF. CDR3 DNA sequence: TGCGCCAGCAGCTTGGCTCGGGTGAAGACTGAAGCTTTCTTT. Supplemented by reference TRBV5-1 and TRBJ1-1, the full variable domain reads KAGVTQTPRYLIKTRGQQVTLSCSPISGHRSVSWYQQTPGQGLQFLFEYFSETQRNKGNFPGRFSGRQFSNSRSEMNVSTLELGDSALYLCASSLARVKTEAFFGQGTRLTVV.

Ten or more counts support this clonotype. CDR3 protein: CASSLTGINTEAFF. The CDR3 bases are TGCGCCAGCAGCTTGACCGGGATAAACACTGAAGCTTTCTTT. The V call is TRBV5-1, the J call TRBJ1-1; no definite D call. The V end lost 1 base, the J end lost 2 bases, and 9 bases lay between the germline ends. The CDR3 consists of 14 residues. CDR1 SGHRS and CDR2 YFSETQ come from the germline V gene. Filled out from reference TRBV5-1 and TRBJ1-1, the complete variable domain reads KAGVTQTPRYLIKTRGQQVTLSCSPISGHRSVSWYQQTPGQGLQFLFEYFSETQRNKGNFPGRFSGRQFSNSRSEMNVSTLELGDSALYLCASSLTGINTEAFFGQGTRLTVV.

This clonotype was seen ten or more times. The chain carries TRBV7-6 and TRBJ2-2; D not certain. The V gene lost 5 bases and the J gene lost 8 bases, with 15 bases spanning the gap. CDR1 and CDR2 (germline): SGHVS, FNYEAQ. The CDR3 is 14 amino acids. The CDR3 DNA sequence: TGTGCCAGCAGCCTTCCACCAGGTTGGGGGGAGCTGTTTTTT. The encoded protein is CASSLPPGWGELFF.

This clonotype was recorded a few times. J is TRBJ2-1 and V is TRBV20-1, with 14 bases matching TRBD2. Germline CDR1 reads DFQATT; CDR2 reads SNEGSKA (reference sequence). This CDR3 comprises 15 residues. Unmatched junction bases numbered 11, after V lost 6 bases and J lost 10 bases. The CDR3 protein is CSASSGLAGEDEQFF. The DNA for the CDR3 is TGCAGTGCAAGCTCGGGACTAGCGGGAGAGGACGAGCAGTTCTTC.

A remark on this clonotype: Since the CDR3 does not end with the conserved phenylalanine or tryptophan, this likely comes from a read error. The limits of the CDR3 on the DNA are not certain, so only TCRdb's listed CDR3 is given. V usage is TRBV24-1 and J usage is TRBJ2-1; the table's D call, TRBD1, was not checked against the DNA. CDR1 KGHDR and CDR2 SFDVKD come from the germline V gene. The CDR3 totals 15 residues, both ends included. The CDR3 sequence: CATSKERGPRNEQSY.

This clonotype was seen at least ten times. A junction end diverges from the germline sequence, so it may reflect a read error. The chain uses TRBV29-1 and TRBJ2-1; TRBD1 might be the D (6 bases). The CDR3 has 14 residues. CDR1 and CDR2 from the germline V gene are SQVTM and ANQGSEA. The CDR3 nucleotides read TGCAGCCTTGACAGGCCTGGTACCTACAATGAGCAGTTCTTC. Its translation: CSLDRPGTYNEQFF.

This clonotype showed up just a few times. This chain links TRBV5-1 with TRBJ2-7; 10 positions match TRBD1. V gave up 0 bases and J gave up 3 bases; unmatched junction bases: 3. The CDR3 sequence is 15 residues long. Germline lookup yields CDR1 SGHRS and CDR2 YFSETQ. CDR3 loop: CASSLDGTGDYEQYF. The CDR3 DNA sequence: TGCGCCAGCAGCTTGGACGGGACAGGGGACTACGAGCAGTACTTC.

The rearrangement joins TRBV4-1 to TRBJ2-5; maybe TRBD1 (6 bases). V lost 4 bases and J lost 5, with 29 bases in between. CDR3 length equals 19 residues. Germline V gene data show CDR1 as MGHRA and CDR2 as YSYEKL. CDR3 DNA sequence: TGCGCCAGCAGCCCTCTGGGAAGCGGTCGAACGTGGGGGCGTGAGACCCAGTACTTC. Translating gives CASSPLGSGRTWGRETQYF.

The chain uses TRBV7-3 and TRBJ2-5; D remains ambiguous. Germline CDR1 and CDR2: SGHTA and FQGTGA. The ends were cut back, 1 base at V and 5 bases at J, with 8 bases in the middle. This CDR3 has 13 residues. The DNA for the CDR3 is TGTGCCAGCAGCTTAATACAATGGGAGACCCAGTACTTC. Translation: CASSLIQWETQYF.

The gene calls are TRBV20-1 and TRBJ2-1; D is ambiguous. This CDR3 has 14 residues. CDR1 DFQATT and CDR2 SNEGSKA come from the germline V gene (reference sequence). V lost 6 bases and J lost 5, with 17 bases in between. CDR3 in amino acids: CSALPRQTHNEQFF. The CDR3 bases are TGCAGTGCCCTCCCCAGGCAGACTCACAATGAGCAGTTCTTC.

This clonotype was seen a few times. The CDR3 spells CASSPPPGAYGYTF. The CDR3 DNA reads as TGTGCCAGCTCACCACCCCCCGGGGCCTATGGCTACACCTTC. The chain uses TRBV18 and TRBJ1-2, with TRBD1 as a possible D gene (5 bases). CDR3 length: 14 amino acids. Germline-derived CDR1 and CDR2 are KGHSH and LQKENI. Deletions cut 0 bases from V and 4 bases from J, with 9 bases between.